This T cell receptor (beta chain) was found in a study of T cells in localized non-small cell lung cancer. Whole-study findings and limits: Tumor samples were not multi-region, leaving intratumor heterogeneity unexcluded. Patients showing higher blood T cell density tended to see longer overall survival. Clonality peaked in uninvolved adjacent lung rather than tumor.

This clone was recorded a few times. The antigen is undetermined. Lung tissue at least 2 cm from the tumor margin was confirmed free of atypia. Assay: immunoSEQ multiplex PCR; the TCRdb copy retains only in-frame clones and omits some. The data contain roughly 1,500 clones, 24% of them seen just once; the ten biggest clones take up roughly 8.5%. Germline V CDR1 and CDR2: SGHNT, YENEEA. The CDR3 sequence is 14 residues long. Deletions cut 1 base from V and 1 base from J, with 7 bases between. V gene TRBV11-3 combines with J gene TRBJ1-1; D gene ambiguous. This TCR was sampled from a female donor at least 60 years old with stage II squamous cell lung carcinoma. This specimen was normal lung tissue next to the tumor, taken before any cancer treatment. The DNA for the CDR3 is TGTGCCAGCAGCTTAGTACACGGGAACACTGAAGCTTTCTTT. Protein: CASSLVHGNTEAFF.